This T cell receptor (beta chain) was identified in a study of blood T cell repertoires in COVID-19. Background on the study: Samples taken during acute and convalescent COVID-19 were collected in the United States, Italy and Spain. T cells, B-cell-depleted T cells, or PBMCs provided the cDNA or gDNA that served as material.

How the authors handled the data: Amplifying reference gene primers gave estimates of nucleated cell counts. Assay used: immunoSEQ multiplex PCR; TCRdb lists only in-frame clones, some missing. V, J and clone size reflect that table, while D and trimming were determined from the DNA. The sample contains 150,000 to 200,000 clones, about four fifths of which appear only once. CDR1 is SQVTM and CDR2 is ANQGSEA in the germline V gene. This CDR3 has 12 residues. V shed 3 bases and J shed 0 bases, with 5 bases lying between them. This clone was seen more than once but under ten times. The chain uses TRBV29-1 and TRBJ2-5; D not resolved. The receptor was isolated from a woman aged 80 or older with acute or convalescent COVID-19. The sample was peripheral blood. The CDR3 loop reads CSVETNQETQYF. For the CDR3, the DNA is TGCAGCGTTGAGACAAACCAAGAGACCCAGTACTTC.